This T cell receptor (beta chain) was retrieved from a study of cytomegalovirus exposure and HLA in healthy donors. As for the donors, each was a healthy bone marrow donor. This clone was counted once. Use of 60 Vbeta and 13 Jbeta primers characterized the PCR. The method was immunoSEQ multiplex PCR; TCRdb's version includes in-frame clones alone and lacks a portion of them. Of about 160,000 clones listed, 60% to 85% are singletons. The source of this sequence is a man in his forties in good health and CMV-seropositive. The sample was PBMCs.

CDR3 in DNA: TGTGCCAGCAGCTCGGGACTAGCCGTTAGCTCCTACAATGAGCAGTTCTTC. It codes for CASSSGLAVSSYNEQFF. The chain employs TRBV7-2 and TRBJ2-1; 9 bases map to TRBD2. Germline assignment: CDR1 SGHTA and CDR2 FQGNSA. The CDR3 contains 17 residues. With 4 bases clipped from V and 0 bases from J, the junction kept 7 bases outside the gene matches.